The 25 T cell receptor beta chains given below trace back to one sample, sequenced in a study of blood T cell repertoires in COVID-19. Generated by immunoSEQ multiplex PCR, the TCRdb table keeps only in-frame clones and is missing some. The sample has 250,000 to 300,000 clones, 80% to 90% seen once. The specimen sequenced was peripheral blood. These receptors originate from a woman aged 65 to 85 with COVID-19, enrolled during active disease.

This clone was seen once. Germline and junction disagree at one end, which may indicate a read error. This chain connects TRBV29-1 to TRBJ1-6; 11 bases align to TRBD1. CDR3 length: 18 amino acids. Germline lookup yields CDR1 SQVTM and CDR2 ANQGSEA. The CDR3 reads CSVEGQGALSSYNSPLHF. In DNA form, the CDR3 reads TGCAGCGTCGAAGGACAGGGGGCTTTGAGCTCCTATAATTCACCCCTCCACTTT. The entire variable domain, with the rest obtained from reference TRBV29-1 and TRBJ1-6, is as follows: SAVISQKPSRDICQRGTSLTIQCQVDSQVTMMFWYRQQPGQSLTLIATANQGSEATYESGFVIDKFPISRPNLTFSTLTVSNMSPEDSSIYLCSVEGQGALSSYNSPLHFGNGTRLTVT.

The DNA of the CDR3 is TGCGCCAGCAGCTCACCCCATGGACTAGCGGGAGGGCAAAACAATGAGCAGTTCTTC. It is translated as CASSSPHGLAGGQNNEQFF. The gene calls are TRBV5-1 and TRBJ2-1; 15 positions agree with TRBD2. CDR3 length: 19 amino acids. Losses at the gene ends were 3 bases for V and 5 bases for J; bases not matched to a gene: 12. Germline V gene data show CDR1 as SGHRS and CDR2 as YFSETQ.

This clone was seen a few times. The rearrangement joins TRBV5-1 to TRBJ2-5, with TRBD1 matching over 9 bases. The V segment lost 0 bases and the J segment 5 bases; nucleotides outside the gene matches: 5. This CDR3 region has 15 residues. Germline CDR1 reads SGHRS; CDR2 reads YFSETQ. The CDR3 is CASSLATGGLETQYF. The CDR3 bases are TGCGCCAGCAGCTTGGCCACAGGGGGCCTCGAGACCCAGTACTTC.

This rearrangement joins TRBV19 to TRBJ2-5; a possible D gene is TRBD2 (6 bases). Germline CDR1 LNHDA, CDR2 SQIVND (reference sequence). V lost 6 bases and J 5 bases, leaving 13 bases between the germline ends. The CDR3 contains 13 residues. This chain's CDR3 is CASSRPAGETQYF. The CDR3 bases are TGTGCCAGTAGCCGTCCCGCGGGGGAGACCCAGTACTTC.

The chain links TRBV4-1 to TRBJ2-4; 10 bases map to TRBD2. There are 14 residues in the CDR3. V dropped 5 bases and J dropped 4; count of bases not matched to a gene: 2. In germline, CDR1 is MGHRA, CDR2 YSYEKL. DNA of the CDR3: TGCGCCAGCAGCGCGGGACTAGCGAAAAACATTCAGTACTTC. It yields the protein CASSAGLAKNIQYF.

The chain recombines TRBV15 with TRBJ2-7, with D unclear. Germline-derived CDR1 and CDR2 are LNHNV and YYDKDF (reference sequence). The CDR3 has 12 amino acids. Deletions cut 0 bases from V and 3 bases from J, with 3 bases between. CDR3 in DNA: TGTGCCACCAGCAGAGACGGCTACGAGCAGTACTTC. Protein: CATSRDGYEQYF.

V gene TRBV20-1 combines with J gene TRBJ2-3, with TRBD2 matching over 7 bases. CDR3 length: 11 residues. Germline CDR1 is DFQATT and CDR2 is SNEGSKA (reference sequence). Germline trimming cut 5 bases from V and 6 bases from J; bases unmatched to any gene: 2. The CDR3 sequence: CSAGLEDTQYF. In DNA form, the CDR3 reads TGCAGTGCTGGACTAGAGGATACGCAGTATTTT.

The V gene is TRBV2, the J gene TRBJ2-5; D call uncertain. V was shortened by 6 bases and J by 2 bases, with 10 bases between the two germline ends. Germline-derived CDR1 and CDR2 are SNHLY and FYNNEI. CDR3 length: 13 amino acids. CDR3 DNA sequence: TGTGCCAGCAGGGAGACGGAACAAGAGACCCAGTACTTC. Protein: CASRETEQETQYF.

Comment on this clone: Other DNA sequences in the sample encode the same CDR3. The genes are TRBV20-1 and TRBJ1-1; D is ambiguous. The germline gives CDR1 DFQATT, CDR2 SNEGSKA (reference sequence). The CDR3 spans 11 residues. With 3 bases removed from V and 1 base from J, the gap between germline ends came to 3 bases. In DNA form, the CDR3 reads TGCAGTGCTAGGAGGAACACTGAAGCTTTCTTT. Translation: CSARRNTEAFF.

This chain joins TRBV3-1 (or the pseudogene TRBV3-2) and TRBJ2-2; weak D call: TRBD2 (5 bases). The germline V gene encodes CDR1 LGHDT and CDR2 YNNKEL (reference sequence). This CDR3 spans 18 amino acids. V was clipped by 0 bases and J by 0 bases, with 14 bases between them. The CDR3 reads CASSQEKRDISNTGELFF. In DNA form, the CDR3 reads TGTGCCAGCAGCCAAGAAAAGAGGGATATTTCGAACACCGGGGAGCTGTTTTTT.

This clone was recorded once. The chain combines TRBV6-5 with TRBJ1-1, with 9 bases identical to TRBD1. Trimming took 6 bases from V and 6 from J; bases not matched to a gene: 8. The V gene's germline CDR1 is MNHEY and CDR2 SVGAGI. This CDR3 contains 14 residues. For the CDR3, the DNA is TGTGCCAGCAGGTCCGGGACAGGGACCCCTGAAGCTTTCTTT. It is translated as CASRSGTGTPEAFF.

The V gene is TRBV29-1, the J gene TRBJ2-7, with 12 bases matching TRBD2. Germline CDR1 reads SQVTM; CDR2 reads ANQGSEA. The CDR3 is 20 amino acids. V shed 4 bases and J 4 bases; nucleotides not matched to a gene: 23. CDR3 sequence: CSVVAVRVRPSGRAAYEQYF. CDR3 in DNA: TGCAGCGTTGTCGCAGTCAGGGTCCGTCCTAGCGGGAGGGCCGCGTACGAGCAGTACTTC.

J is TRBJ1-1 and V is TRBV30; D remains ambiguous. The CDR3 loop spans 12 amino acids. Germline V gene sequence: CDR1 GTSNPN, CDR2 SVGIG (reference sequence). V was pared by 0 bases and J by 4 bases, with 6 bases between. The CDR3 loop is CAWSVRVTEAFF. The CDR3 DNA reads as TGTGCCTGGAGTGTACGGGTCACTGAAGCTTTCTTT.

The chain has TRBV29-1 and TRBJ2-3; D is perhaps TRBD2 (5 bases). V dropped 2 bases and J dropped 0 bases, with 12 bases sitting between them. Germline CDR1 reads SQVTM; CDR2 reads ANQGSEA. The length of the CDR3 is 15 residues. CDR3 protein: CSVEHRGSSTDTQYF. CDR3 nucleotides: TGCAGCGTTGAACATCGGGGATCTAGCACAGATACGCAGTATTTT.

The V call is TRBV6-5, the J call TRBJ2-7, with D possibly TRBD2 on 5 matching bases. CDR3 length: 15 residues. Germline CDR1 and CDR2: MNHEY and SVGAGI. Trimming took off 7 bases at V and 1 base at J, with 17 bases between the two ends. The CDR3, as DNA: TGTGCCAGCACCAAAGGAGAGGGCGGTTCCTACGAGCAGTACTTC. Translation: CASTKGEGGSYEQYF.

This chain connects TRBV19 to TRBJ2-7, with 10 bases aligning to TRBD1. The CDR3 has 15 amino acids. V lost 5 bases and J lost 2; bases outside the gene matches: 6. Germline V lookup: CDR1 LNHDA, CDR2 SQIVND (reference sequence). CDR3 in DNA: TGTGCCAGTAGTTTAACCGGGACAGGGGCCTACGAGCAGTACTTC. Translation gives CASSLTGTGAYEQYF.

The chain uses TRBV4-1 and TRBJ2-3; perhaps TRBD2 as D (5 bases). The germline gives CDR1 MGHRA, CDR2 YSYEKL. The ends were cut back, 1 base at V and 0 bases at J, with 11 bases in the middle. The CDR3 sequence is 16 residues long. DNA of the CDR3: TGCGCCAGCAGCCAAGCCGGCGGAGGCAGCACAGATACGCAGTATTTT. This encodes CASSQAGGGSTDTQYF.

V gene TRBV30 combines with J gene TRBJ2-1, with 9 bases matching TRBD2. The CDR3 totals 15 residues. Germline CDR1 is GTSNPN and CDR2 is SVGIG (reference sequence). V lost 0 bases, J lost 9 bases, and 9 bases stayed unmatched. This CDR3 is CAWSVYPPAGGEQFF. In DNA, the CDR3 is TGTGCCTGGAGTGTATATCCCCCAGCGGGAGGTGAGCAGTTCTTC.

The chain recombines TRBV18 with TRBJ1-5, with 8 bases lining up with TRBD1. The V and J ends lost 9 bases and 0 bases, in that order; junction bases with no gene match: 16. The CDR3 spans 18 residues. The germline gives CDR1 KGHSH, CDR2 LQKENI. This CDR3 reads CASLTGAGVVYSNQPQHF. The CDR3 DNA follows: TGTGCCAGTCTGACAGGGGCGGGAGTTGTATATAGCAATCAGCCCCAGCATTTT.

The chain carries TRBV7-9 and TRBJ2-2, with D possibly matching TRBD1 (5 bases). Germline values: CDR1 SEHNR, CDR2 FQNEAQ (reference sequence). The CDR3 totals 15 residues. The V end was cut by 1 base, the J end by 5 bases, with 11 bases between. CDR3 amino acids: CASSLVRQPTGELFF. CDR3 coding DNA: TGTGCCAGCAGCTTAGTGAGACAGCCTACCGGGGAGCTGTTTTTT.

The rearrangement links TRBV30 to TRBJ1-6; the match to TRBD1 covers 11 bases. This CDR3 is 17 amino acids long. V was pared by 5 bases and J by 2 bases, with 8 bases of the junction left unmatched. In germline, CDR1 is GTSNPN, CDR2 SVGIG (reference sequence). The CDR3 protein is CAWGPQGQGAYNSPLHF. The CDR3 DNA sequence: TGTGCCTGGGGTCCCCAGGGACAGGGGGCCTATAATTCACCCCTCCACTTT.

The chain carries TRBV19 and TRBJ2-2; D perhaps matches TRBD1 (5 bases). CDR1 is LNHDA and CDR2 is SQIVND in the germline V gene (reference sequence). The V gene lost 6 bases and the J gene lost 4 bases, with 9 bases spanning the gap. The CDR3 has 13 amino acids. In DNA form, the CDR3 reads TGTGCCAGTAGGGGGCTCGGCACCGGGGAGCTGTTTTTT. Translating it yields CASRGLGTGELFF. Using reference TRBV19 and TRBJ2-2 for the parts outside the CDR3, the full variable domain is DGGITQSPKYLFRKEGQNVTLSCEQNLNHDAMYWYRQDPGQGLRLIYYSQIVNDFQKGDIAEGYSVSREKKESFPLTVTSAQKNPTAFYLCASRGLGTGELFFGEGSRLTVL.

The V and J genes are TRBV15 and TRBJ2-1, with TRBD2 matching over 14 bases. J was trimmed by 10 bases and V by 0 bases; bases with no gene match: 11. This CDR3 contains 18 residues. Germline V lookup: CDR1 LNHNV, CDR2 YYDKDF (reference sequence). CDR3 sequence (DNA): TGTGCCACCAGCAGAGATTTGACTAGCGGGAGGGCCAGTAGGGAGCAGTTCTTC. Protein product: CATSRDLTSGRASREQFF.

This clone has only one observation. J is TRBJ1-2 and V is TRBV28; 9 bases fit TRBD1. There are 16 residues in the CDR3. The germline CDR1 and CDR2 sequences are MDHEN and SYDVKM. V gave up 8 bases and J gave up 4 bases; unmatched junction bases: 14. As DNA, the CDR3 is TGTGCCAGCCGTTCCCAACAGGGGGCGCTGGGCTATGGCTACACCTTC. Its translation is CASRSQQGALGYGYTF.

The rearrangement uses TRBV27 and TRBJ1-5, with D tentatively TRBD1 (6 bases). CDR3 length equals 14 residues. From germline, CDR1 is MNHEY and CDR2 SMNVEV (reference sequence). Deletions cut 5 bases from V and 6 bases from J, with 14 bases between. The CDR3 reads CASSRGGGGQPQHF. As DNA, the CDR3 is TGTGCCAGCAGTCGGGGAGGGGGAGGTCAGCCCCAGCATTTT.